The sequence of this TCR beta chain was determined in a study of T cells in localized non-small cell lung cancer. CDR3 length equals 15 residues. The J segment lost 4 bases and the V segment lost 3 bases, leaving 9 bases of the junction unmatched. Germline assignment: CDR1 GTSNPN and CDR2 SVGIG (reference sequence). Profiling relied on immunoSEQ multiplex PCR, and the TCRdb table lists in-frame clones only, not all of them. The sample contains roughly 7,000 clones, 20% to 25% of which appear only once. This clone came up a few times. The V call is TRBV30, the J call TRBJ1-1; 9 nucleotides line up with TRBD1. The sample was lung tumor tissue, taken before any cancer treatment. The sequence derives from a man aged 35-69 years with stage III squamous cell lung carcinoma. This CDR3 is CAWSLGQGRSTEAFF. The CDR3 DNA sequence: TGTGCCTGGAGCCTGGGACAGGGAAGGAGCACTGAAGCTTTCTTT.